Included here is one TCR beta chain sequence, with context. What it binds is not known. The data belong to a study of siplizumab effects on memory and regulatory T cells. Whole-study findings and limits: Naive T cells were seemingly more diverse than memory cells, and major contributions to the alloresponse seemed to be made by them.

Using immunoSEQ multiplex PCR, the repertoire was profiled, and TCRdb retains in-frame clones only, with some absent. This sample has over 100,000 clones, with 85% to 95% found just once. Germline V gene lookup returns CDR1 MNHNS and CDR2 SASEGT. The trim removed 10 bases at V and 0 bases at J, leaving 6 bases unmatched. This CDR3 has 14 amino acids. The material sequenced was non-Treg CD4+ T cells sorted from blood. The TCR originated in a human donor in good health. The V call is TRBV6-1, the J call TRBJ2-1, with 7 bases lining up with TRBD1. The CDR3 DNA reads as TGTGCCACCGCCCGGGACAGCTCCTACAATGAGCAGTTCTTC. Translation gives CATARDSSYNEQFF.